This section outlines one T cell receptor beta chain sequence together with its context. The antigen is not known. V was clipped by 5 bases and J by 3 bases, with 13 bases between them. Germline V lookup: CDR1 SGHAT, CDR2 FQDESV (reference sequence). The CDR3 length is 14 residues. The data originate from a study of Tregs in tolerant kidney transplant recipients. Findings and caveats of the study: In tolerant patients, donor-specific Tregs outgrew total Tregs, suggesting antigen-driven expansion.

Thawed PBMCs were rested overnight at 37°C with around 180 IU/ml IL-2 before regulatory T cell sorting. Here immunoSEQ multiplex PCR was the method, and the copy in TCRdb shows in-frame clones only, minus some. Here the sample spans roughly 15,000 clones, about four fifths being singletons. The origin of this receptor is a human donor who received a combined kidney and bone marrow transplant. The sequences come from Tregs from blood, collected before the transplant. V usage is TRBV11-1 and J usage is TRBJ1-1; no clear D gene. The CDR3 DNA is TGTGCCAGCAGCCCGAGACATTTCCACACTGAAGCTTTCTTT. Translation: CASSPRHFHTEAFF.